This T cell receptor (beta chain) was sequenced during a study of shared clonotypes between healthy human individuals. TCRdb keeps only in-frame clones here, not all; method: immunoSEQ multiplex PCR. The sample lists 2 million to 3 million clones, over 85% occurring once. This clone was counted a few times. CDR1 LNHDA and CDR2 SQIVND come from the germline V gene (reference sequence). This CDR3 has 14 amino acids. The V and J ends lost 8 bases and 1 base respectively, with 14 bases between them. The receptor comes from a man younger than 35 in good health. Some clones in this sample may be carry-over from other donors' samples. The rearrangement joins TRBV19 to TRBJ1-1; D unclear. Specimen: naive CD4+ T cells from PBMCs. Indicated subset: CD45RA+ positively selected. This chain's CDR3 is CASSSEVPNTEAFF. For the CDR3, the DNA is TGTGCCAGTTCCAGCGAAGTTCCGAACACTGAAGCTTTCTTT.